The 26 T cell receptor beta chains in this list originate from one sample, sequenced in a study of human T cells and chemical hapten exposure. Each CDR3 protein is one row after TCRdb ran MiXCR on the RACE reads. Among about 360,000 distinct CDR3 sequences listed, approximately 5.1% were seen once. Time point here: patch test 1, 2 weeks after DPC sensitization. As for treatment: therapeutic diphenylcyclopropenone sensitization with weekly scalp DPC. The sequences come from whole blood, collected in connection with sensitization to the hapten diphenylcyclopropenone (DPC). The receptors derive from a woman in her fifties or sixties with alopecia areata. Some clones in this sample may be carry-over from other donors' samples.

This clonotype has more than one count but fewer than ten. This rearrangement joins TRBV5-4 to TRBJ2-3; D ambiguous. Between the trimmed V and J ends, which lost 3 bases and 5 bases, there was a span of 7 bases. Germline V gives CDR1 SGHNT, CDR2 YYREEE (reference sequence). The CDR3 length is 12 residues. The CDR3 spells CASSYWGDTQYF. Here the CDR3 DNA reads TGTGCCAGCAGCTATTGGGGAGATACGCAGTATTTT. Full variable domain (rest looked up from reference TRBV5-4 and TRBJ2-3): ETGVTQSPTHLIKTRGQQVTLRCSSQSGHNTVSWYQQALGQGPQFIFQYYREEENGRGNFPPRFSGLQFPNYSSELNVNALELDDSALYLCASSYWGDTQYFGPGTRLTVL.

The chain links TRBV6-2 or TRBV6-3 to TRBJ2-2; 8 bases are shared with TRBD2. Germline V CDR1 and CDR2: MNHEY, SVGEGT. The CDR3 totals 15 residues. Germline trimming cut 6 bases from V and 8 bases from J; bases unmatched to any gene: 11. The CDR3 here is CASRTLAEEGGELFF. The CDR3 nucleotides read TGTGCCAGCAGAACACTAGCGGAAGAAGGTGGGGAGCTGTTTTTT.

This clonotype was observed many times. The chain employs TRBV20-1 and TRBJ2-3; D is perhaps TRBD2 (6 bases). The V end lost 5 bases, the J end lost 0 bases, and 18 bases lay between the germline ends. The CDR3 is 16 amino acids. Per the germline V gene, CDR1 is DFQATT and CDR2 is SNEGSKA (reference sequence). CDR3 nucleotides: TGCAGTGCTCCCCGTCGGCGGCGGGAAAGCACAGATACGCAGTATTTT. Its translation: CSAPRRRRESTDTQYF.

This clonotype appeared many times. V and J are TRBV30 and TRBJ1-2; TRBD1 agrees at 8 bases. From germline, CDR1 is GTSNPN and CDR2 SVGIG (reference sequence). The V and J ends lost 4 bases and 3 bases, in that order; junction bases with no gene match: 10. The CDR3 runs 15 residues. CDR3 protein: CAWKQDRELDYGYTF. In DNA form, the CDR3 reads TGTGCCTGGAAGCAGGACAGGGAGTTGGACTATGGCTACACCTTC. Looking up the rest from reference TRBV30 and TRBJ1-2 gives the full variable domain: SQTIHQWPATLVQPVGSPLSLECTVEGTSNPNLYWYRQAAGRGLQLLFYSVGIGQISSEVPQNLSASRPQDRQFILSSKKLLLSDSGFYLCAWKQDRELDYGYTFGSGTRLTVV.

This clonotype was counted many times. This chain uses TRBV7-2 with TRBJ2-1; the match to TRBD1 covers 8 bases. Germline CDR1 is SGHTA and CDR2 is FQGNSA. V shed 4 bases, J shed 7 bases, and the junction held 12 bases outside the gene matches. CDR3 size: 16 residues. The CDR3 protein is CASSSRSGQGGNEQFF. The CDR3 bases are TGTGCCAGCAGCTCGCGGTCCGGACAGGGCGGGAATGAGCAGTTCTTC.

The table lists this clonotype with many counts. This chain connects TRBV20-1 to TRBJ2-1; TRBD2 might be the D (5 bases). CDR3 length equals 16 residues. Germline V gene sequence: CDR1 DFQATT, CDR2 SNEGSKA (reference sequence). Between the trimmed V and J ends, which lost 0 bases and 3 bases, there was a span of 15 bases. CDR3 coding DNA: TGCAGTGCTAGAGATCACTTGACTACCCTCTACAATGAGCAGTTCTTC. Residues: CSARDHLTTLYNEQFF.

This clonotype occurred many times. This chain uses TRBV7-8 with TRBJ2-1; 7 bases line up with TRBD2. Germline V gene sequence: CDR1 SGHVS, CDR2 FQNEAQ. The CDR3 is made up of 21 amino acids. V was pared by 2 bases and J by 3 bases, with 22 bases of the junction left unmatched. The CDR3 bases are TGTGCCAGCAGCTTACTCAGGGCTCTTACGTTCGGGCGGGAGAGCTACAATGAGCAGTTCTTC. Amino acids: CASSLLRALTFGRESYNEQFF. Full variable domain (rest looked up from reference TRBV7-8 and TRBJ2-1): GAGVSQSPRYKVAKRGQDVALRCDPISGHVSLFWYQQALGQGPEFLTYFQNEAQLDKSGLPSDRFFAERPEGSVSTLKIQRTQQEDSAVYLCASSLLRALTFGRESYNEQFFGPGTRLTVL.

The rearrangement links TRBV6-2 or TRBV6-3 to TRBJ2-7; 7 bases agree with TRBD2. After removal of 0 bases from V and 0 bases from J, the junction contained 17 bases not matched to a gene. CDR3 length: 20 residues. From germline, CDR1 is MNHEY and CDR2 SVGEGT. The CDR3 is CASSYSRLADARDSSYEQYF. CDR3 bases: TGTGCCAGCAGTTACTCGAGGCTAGCGGACGCTCGCGACTCCTCCTACGAGCAGTACTTC.

This clonotype was counted only a few times. The V call is TRBV12-2, the J call TRBJ1-5; the D call of TRBD1 is as the table states it, not checked on the DNA. TRBV12-2 is annotated as a pseudogene. The CDR3 is made up of 16 amino acids. In DNA form, the CDR3 reads TGTGCAAGTCGCCCACGACAGGTTAAGGCTATACAGCCCCAGCATTTT. Translation gives CASRPRQVKAIQPQHF.

The table lists this clonotype with many counts. The chain has TRBV6-6 and TRBJ2-3, with TRBD1 identical over 8 bases. V shed 4 bases and J 4 bases; nucleotides not matched to a gene: 7. Germline assignment: CDR1 MNHNY and CDR2 SVGAGI (reference sequence). The length of the CDR3 is 15 residues. This CDR3 reads CASSSRQGLSDTQYF. The CDR3 coding sequence is TGTGCCAGCAGTTCTAGACAGGGGTTATCAGATACGCAGTATTTT.

This clonotype was seen more than once but under ten times. The chain carries TRBV12-3 or TRBV12-4 and TRBJ1-1; no clear D. The CDR3 loop spans 16 amino acids. V was trimmed by 5 bases and J by 1 base, leaving 17 bases between them. The CDR3 DNA sequence: TGTGCCAGCAGTCCCCCGGACGGTTACACGAACACTGAAGCTTTCTTT. It encodes CASSPPDGYTNTEAFF.

This clonotype was observed at least ten times. The chain uses TRBV7-6 and TRBJ2-2; 7 nucleotides agree with TRBD2. The V gene's germline CDR1 is SGHVS and CDR2 FNYEAQ. This CDR3 region has 18 residues. V trimming: 5 bases; J trimming: 0 bases; junction bases outside the gene matches: 12. This CDR3 is CASSPSPGTTSNTGELFF. CDR3 sequence (DNA): TGTGCCAGCAGCCCCAGCCCCGGGACTACGTCGAACACCGGGGAGCTGTTTTTT.

This clonotype was picked up many times. The chain recombines TRBV7-9 with TRBJ1-1, with a tentative D call TRBD1 (6 bases). The CDR3 sequence is 13 residues long. Trimming removed 4 bases at V and 5 bases at J, with 11 bases between. CDR1 SEHNR and CDR2 FQNEAQ come from the germline V gene (reference sequence). CDR3 DNA: TGTGCCAGCAGCTCTCAGAGGGGGACTGAAGCTTTCTTT. Amino acids: CASSSQRGTEAFF. Full variable domain (outside the CDR3, taken from reference TRBV7-9 and TRBJ1-1): DTGVSQNPRHKITKRGQNVTFRCDPISEHNRLYWYRQTLGQGPEFLTYFQNEAQLEKSRLLSDRFSAERPKGSFSTLEIQRTEQGDSAMYLCASSSQRGTEAFFGQGTRLTVV.

This chain uses TRBV28 with TRBJ2-6; the match to TRBD2 covers 7 bases. The CDR3 covers 14 residues. With 11 bases clipped from V and 0 bases from J, the junction kept 4 bases outside the gene matches. Per the germline V gene, CDR1 is MDHEN and CDR2 is SYDVKM. The chain's CDR3 is CASRGVSGANVLTF. The DNA for the CDR3 is TGTGCCTCCCGGGGGGTCTCTGGGGCCAACGTCCTGACTTTC.

This clonotype showed up many times. V is TRBV2 and J is TRBJ2-5; perhaps TRBD2 as D (6 bases). The V gene lost 2 bases and the J gene lost 10 bases, with 14 bases spanning the gap. The length of the CDR3 is 13 residues. The germline CDR1 and CDR2 sequences are SNHLY and FYNNEI. For the CDR3, the DNA is TGTGCCAGCAGTGAATGGGAGGACGCCGACCAGTACTTC. Amino acid sequence: CASSEWEDADQYF.

There are many counts of this clonotype. The chain employs TRBV2 and TRBJ2-7, with unresolved D. This CDR3 has 12 amino acids. Trimming cost V 5 bases and J 5 bases, with 10 bases left between them. CDR1 and CDR2 from the germline V gene are SNHLY and FYNNEI. The CDR3: CASSRKGHEQYF. The CDR3 nucleotides read TGTGCCAGCAGTAGGAAGGGCCACGAGCAGTACTTC. The whole variable domain, filled in from reference TRBV2 and TRBJ2-7, reads EPEVTQTPSHQVTQMGQEVILRCVPISNHLYFYWYRQILGQKVEFLVSFYNNEISEKSEIFDDQFSVERPDGSNFTLKIRSTKLEDSAMYFCASSRKGHEQYFGPGTRLTVT.

This clonotype was seen at least ten times. This chain uses TRBV29-1 with TRBJ2-2; D remains ambiguous. Trimming removed 4 bases at V and 1 base at J, with 7 bases between. This CDR3 is 13 amino acids long. Germline V gives CDR1 SQVTM, CDR2 ANQGSEA. Here the CDR3 reads CSVADLNTGELFF. Here the CDR3 DNA reads TGCAGCGTTGCAGATCTGAACACCGGGGAGCTGTTTTTT.

The chain is built from TRBV6-5 and TRBJ1-2; D may be TRBD1 (6 bases). Looked up from germline, CDR1 is MNHEY and CDR2 is SVGAGI. CDR3 length: 13 residues. V lost 6 bases to trimming and J lost 6 bases, with 14 bases between them. Here the CDR3 DNA reads TGTGCCAGCAGAACAGGGATATTGAATGGCTACACCTTC. This codes for CASRTGILNGYTF.

This chain connects TRBV7-2 to TRBJ2-3; D gene unclear. The CDR3 loop spans 15 amino acids. Deletions cut 1 base from V and 0 bases from J, with 8 bases between. CDR1 is SGHTA and CDR2 is FQGNSA in the germline V gene. DNA for the CDR3: TGTGCCAGCAGCTTAGATCTGGTTAGCACAGATACGCAGTATTTT. This sequence encodes CASSLDLVSTDTQYF. Filled out from reference TRBV7-2 and TRBJ2-3, the complete variable domain reads GAGVSQSPSNKVTEKGKDVELRCDPISGHTALYWYRQSLGQGLEFLIYFQGNSAPDKSGLPSDRFSAERTGGSVSTLTIQRTQQEDSAVYLCASSLDLVSTDTQYFGPGTRLTVL.

The table lists this clonotype with a few counts. The rearrangement links TRBV29-1 to TRBJ2-7; perhaps TRBD2 as D (6 bases). This CDR3 has 14 residues. Germline lookup yields CDR1 SQVTM and CDR2 ANQGSEA. V was trimmed by 1 base and J by 0 bases, leaving 10 bases between them. The CDR3 bases are TGCAGCGTTGAAGCGGACGGGAGCTCCTACGAGCAGTACTTC. Protein: CSVEADGSSYEQYF.

The V gene is TRBV28, the J gene TRBJ1-6; the D is unclear. The CDR3 has 15 residues. V shed 8 bases and J shed 0 bases, with 11 bases lying between them. CDR1 is MDHEN, CDR2 SYDVKM, per germline. CDR3 residues: CASETPNSYNSPLHF. CDR3 DNA: TGTGCCAGCGAGACACCAAACTCCTATAATTCACCCCTCCACTTT. Supplemented by reference TRBV28 and TRBJ1-6, the full variable domain reads DVKVTQSSRYLVKRTGEKVFLECVQDMDHENMFWYRQDPGLGLRLIYFSYDVKMKEKGDIPEGYSVSREKKERFSLILESASTNQTSMYLCASETPNSYNSPLHFGNGTRLTVT.

The chain has TRBV5-6 and TRBJ2-3; D is unclear. Germline V gene lookup returns CDR1 SGHDT and CDR2 YYEEEE. CDR3 size: 16 residues. The V gene lost 1 base and the J gene lost 0 bases, with 12 bases spanning the gap. The chain's CDR3 is CASSLLAATSTDTQYF. CDR3 nucleotide sequence: TGTGCCAGCAGCTTGTTAGCAGCTACTAGCACAGATACGCAGTATTTT.

This clonotype occurred many times. The gene calls are TRBV6-2 or TRBV6-3 and TRBJ2-3, with D hard to call. The germline gives CDR1 MNHEY, CDR2 SVGEGT. V lost 3 bases to trimming and J lost 4 bases, with 2 bases between them. The CDR3 is made up of 11 amino acids. The chain's CDR3 is CASSYADTQYF. The DNA of the CDR3 is TGTGCCAGCAGTTATGCAGATACGCAGTATTTT.

The chain couples TRBV12-3 or TRBV12-4 to TRBJ1-2, with D uncertain. Trimming stripped 5 bases from V and 1 base from J, with 17 bases between. The CDR3 is 16 residues long. CDR3 protein: CASSKGNGYFNYGYTF. CDR3 DNA sequence: TGTGCCAGCAGTAAGGGTAACGGATATTTTAACTATGGCTACACCTTC.

This chain joins TRBV12-3 or TRBV12-4 and TRBJ2-6, with 7 bases matching TRBD1. The CDR3 is made up of 16 amino acids. After removal of 1 base from V and 4 bases from J, the junction contained 4 bases not matched to a gene. CDR3 sequence reads: CASSLETGRGANVLTF. DNA for the CDR3: TGTGCCAGCAGTTTAGAGACAGGGCGCGGGGCCAACGTCCTGACTTTC.

This clonotype showed up many times. This rearrangement joins TRBV3-1 to TRBJ1-5; 8 positions match TRBD1. From germline, CDR1 is LGHDT and CDR2 YNNKEL (reference sequence). The CDR3 covers 15 residues. The V gene end was trimmed by 5 bases and the J gene end by 7 bases; junction bases not matched to a gene: 10. Here the CDR3 reads CASSLRTGLGQPQHF. Here the CDR3 DNA reads TGTGCCAGCAGCTTAAGGACAGGGCTTGGACAGCCCCAGCATTTT.